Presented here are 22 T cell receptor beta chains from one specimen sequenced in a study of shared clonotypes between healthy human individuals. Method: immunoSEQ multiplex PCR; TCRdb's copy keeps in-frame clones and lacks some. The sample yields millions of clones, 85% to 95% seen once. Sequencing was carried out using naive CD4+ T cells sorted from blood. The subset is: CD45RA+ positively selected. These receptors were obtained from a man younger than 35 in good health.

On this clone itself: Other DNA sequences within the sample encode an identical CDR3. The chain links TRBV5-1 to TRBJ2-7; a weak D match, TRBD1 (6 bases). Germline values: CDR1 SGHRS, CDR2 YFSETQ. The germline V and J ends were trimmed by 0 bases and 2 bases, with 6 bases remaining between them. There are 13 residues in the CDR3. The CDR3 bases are TGCGCCAGCAGCTTGGGGGGGCCCTACGAGCAGTACTTC. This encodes CASSLGGPYEQYF.

In nucleotides, the CDR3 is TGCGCCAGCAGCCCCAAAGTAGCGAGCTCCTATAATTCACCCCTCCACTTT. It translates to CASSPKVASSYNSPLHF. The J gene is TRBJ1-6, the V gene TRBV5-1; unclear D gene. The V gene lost 4 bases and the J gene lost 0 bases, with 14 bases spanning the gap. CDR3 length: 17 amino acids. Germline V gene sequence: CDR1 SGHRS, CDR2 YFSETQ.

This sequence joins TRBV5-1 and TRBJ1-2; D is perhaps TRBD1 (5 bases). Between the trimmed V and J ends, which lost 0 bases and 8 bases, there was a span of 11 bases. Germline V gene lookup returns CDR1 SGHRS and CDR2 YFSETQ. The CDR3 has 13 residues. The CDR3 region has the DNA TGCGCCAGCAGCTTGGCGGGGAGGGGCGGCTACACCTTC. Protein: CASSLAGRGGYTF.

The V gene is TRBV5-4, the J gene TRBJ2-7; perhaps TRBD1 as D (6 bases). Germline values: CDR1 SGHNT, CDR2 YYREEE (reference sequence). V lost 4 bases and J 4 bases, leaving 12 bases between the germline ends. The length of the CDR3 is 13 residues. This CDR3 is CASSPGQIYEQYF. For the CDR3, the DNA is TGTGCCAGCAGCCCCGGACAGATTTACGAGCAGTACTTC.

The CDR3 protein is CASSFTSEGNEQFF. The CDR3 bases are TGTGCCAGCAGCTTCACTAGCGAGGGTAATGAGCAGTTCTTC. The chain has TRBV7-2 and TRBJ2-1, with 7 bases lining up with TRBD2. The CDR3 contains 14 residues. Germline CDR1 and CDR2: SGHTA and FQGNSA. J lost 7 bases, V lost 3 bases, and 6 bases had no gene match. Based on the CDR3 plus reference TRBV7-2 and TRBJ2-1, the full variable domain is GAGVSQSPSNKVTEKGKDVELRCDPISGHTALYWYRQSLGQGLEFLIYFQGNSAPDKSGLPSDRFSAERTGGSVSTLTIQRTQQEDSAVYLCASSFTSEGNEQFFGPGTRLTVL.

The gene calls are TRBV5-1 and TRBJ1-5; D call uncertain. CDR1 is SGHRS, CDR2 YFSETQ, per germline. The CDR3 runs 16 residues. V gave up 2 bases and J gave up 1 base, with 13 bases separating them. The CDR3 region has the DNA TGCGCCAGCAGCTTAGGTTCAGCCTTGAGCAATCAGCCCCAGCATTTT. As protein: CASSLGSALSNQPQHF.

The CDR3 coding sequence is TGTGCCAGCAGCTCCACACATAGGCGAAGCGTGAATGAGCAGTTCTTC. Translation: CASSSTHRRSVNEQFF. This chain connects TRBV13 to TRBJ2-1; D gene ambiguous. The germline gives CDR1 PRHDT, CDR2 FYEKMQ (reference sequence). V lost 4 bases and J 7 bases, leaving 20 bases between the germline ends. The CDR3 has 16 residues.

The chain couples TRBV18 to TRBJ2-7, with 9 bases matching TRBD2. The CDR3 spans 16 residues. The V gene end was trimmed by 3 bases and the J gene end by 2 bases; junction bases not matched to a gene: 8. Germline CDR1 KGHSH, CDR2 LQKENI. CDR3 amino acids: CASSPAGGPVPYEQYF. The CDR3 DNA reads TGTGCCAGCTCACCCGCGGGAGGGCCCGTACCCTACGAGCAGTACTTC.

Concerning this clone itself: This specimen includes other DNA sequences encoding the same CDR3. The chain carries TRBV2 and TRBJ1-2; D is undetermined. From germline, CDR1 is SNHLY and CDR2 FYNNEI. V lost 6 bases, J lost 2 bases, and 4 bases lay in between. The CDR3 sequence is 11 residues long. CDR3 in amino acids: CASRVNYGYTF. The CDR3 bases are TGTGCCAGCAGGGTGAACTATGGCTACACCTTC.

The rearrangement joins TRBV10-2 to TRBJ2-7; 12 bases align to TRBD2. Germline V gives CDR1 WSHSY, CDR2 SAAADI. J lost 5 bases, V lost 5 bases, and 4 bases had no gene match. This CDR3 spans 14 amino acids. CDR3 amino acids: CASSQTSGSHEQYF. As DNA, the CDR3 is TGCGCCAGCAGTCAGACTAGCGGGAGCCACGAGCAGTACTTC.

CDR3 sequence (DNA): TGTGCCAGCAGCGCCGGACTATTACCGAAGACCCAGTACTTC. Translation: CASSAGLLPKTQYF. The J gene is TRBJ2-5, the V gene TRBV7-2, with D perhaps matching TRBD2 (6 bases). The CDR3 totals 14 residues. Trimming removed 5 bases from V and 6 bases from J, with 16 bases in between. Looked up from germline, CDR1 is SGHTA and CDR2 is FQGNSA.

CDR3: CASSYARGNTGELFF. As DNA, the CDR3 is TGTGCCAGCAGTTACGCCAGGGGGAACACCGGGGAGCTGTTTTTT. The J gene is TRBJ2-2, the V gene TRBV6-6, with a possible D match to TRBD1 (6 bases). The CDR3 length is 15 residues. V lost 2 bases and J 1 base, leaving 8 bases between the germline ends. The germline V gene encodes CDR1 MNHNY and CDR2 SVGAGI (reference sequence).

The CDR3 is CASSPQTGTGSNQPQHF. In DNA form, the CDR3 reads TGTGCCAGCAGCCCCCAAACTGGGACAGGCAGCAATCAGCCCCAGCATTTT. V and J are TRBV7-8 and TRBJ1-5, with TRBD1 matching over 8 bases. The CDR3 sequence is 17 residues long. The junction had 10 bases not matched to a gene; V was cut back by 5 bases and J by 1 base. Per germline, CDR1 SGHVS and CDR2 FQNEAQ.

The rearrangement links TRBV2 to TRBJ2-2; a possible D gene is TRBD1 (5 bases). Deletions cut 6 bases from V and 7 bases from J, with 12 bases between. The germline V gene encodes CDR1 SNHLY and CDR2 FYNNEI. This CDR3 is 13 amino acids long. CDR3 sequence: CASSNRRNGELFF. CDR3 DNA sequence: TGTGCCAGCAGCAACAGGCGAAACGGGGAGCTGTTTTTT.

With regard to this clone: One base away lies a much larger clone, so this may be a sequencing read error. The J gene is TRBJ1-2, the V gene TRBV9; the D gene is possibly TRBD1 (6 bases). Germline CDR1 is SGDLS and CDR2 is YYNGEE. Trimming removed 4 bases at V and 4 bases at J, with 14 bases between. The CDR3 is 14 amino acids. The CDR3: CASSSGQPTYGYTF. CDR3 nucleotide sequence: TGTGCCAGCAGCTCTGGACAGCCAACCTATGGCTACACCTTC. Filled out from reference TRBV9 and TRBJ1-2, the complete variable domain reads DSGVTQTPKHLITATGQRVTLRCSPRSGDLSVYWYQQSLDQGLQFLIQYYNGEERAKGNILERFSAQQFPDLHSELNLSSLELGDSALYFCASSSGQPTYGYTFGSGTRLTVV.

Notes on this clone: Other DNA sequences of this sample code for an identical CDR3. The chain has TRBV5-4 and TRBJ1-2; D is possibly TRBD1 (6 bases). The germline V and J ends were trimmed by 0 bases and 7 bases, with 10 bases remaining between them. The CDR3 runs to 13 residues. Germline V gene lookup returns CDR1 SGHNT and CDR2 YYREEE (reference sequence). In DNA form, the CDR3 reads TGTGCCAGCAGCTTGGCGGGGGGCTCTGGCTACACCTTC. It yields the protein CASSLAGGSGYTF. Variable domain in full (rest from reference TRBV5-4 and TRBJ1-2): ETGVTQSPTHLIKTRGQQVTLRCSSQSGHNTVSWYQQALGQGPQFIFQYYREEENGRGNFPPRFSGLQFPNYSSELNVNALELDDSALYLCASSLAGGSGYTFGSGTRLTVV.

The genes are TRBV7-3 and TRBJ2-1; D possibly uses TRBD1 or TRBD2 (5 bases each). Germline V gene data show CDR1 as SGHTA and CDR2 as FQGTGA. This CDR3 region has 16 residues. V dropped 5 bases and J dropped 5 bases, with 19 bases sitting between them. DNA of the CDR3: TGTGCCAGCAGCCCGACGCCCGGGACCGGCAACAATGAGCAGTTCTTC. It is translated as CASSPTPGTGNNEQFF.

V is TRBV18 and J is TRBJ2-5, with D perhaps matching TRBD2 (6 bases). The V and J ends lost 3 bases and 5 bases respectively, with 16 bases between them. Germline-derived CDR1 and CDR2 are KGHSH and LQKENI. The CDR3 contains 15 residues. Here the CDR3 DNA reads TGTGCCAGCTCACCCTCCACTAGCCTCTGGGAGACCCAGTACTTC. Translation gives CASSPSTSLWETQYF.

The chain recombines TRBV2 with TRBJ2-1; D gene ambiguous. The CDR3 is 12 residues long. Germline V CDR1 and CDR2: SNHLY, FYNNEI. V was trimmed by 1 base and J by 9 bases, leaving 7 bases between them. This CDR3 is CASSEDTGEQFF. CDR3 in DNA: TGTGCCAGCAGTGAAGACACCGGTGAGCAGTTCTTC.

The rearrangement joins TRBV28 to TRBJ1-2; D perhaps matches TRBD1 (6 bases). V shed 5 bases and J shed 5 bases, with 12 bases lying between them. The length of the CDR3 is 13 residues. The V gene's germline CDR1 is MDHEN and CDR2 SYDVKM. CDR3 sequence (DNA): TGTGCCAGCAGTCGATGGACAGTATATGGCTACACCTTC. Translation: CASSRWTVYGYTF.

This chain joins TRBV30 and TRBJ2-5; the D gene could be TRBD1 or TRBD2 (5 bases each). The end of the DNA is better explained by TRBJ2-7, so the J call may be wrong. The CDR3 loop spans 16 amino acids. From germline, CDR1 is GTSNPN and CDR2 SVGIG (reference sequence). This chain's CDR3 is CAWSVRARGWSYEQYF. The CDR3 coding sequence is TGTGCCTGGAGTGTACGAGCGAGGGGCTGGTCCTACGAGCAGTACTTC.

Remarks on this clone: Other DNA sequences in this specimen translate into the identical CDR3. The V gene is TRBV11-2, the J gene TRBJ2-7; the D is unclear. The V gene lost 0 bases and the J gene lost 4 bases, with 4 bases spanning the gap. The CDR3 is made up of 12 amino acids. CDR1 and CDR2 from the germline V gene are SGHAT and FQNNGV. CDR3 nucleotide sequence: TGTGCCAGCAGCTTAGATCTTTACGAGCAGTACTTC. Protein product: CASSLDLYEQYF.